Each of the 27 T cell receptor beta chains below was sequenced from the same sample in a study of Ad26.COV2.S vaccination and SARS-CoV-2 variants. Using immunoSEQ multiplex PCR, the repertoire was profiled, and TCRdb retains in-frame clones only, with some absent. The data show about 350,000 clones, roughly 90% seen once. Treatment indicated: 15 to 20 received Ad26.COV2.S at low or high dose, single or two shots; several received placebo; per-sample allocation not given. Samples were taken on day 63 after the first vaccine or placebo injection. The sequencing used peripheral blood, collected in a trial of Ad26.COV2.S vaccine versus placebo. These receptors originate from a person between 18 and 59 years old who received the Ad26.COV2.S COVID-19 vaccine or a placebo.

This rearrangement joins TRBV19 to TRBJ1-6, with D possibly being TRBD1 (6 bases). The V end lost 8 bases, the J end lost 2 bases, and 13 bases lay between the germline ends. Germline loops: CDR1 LNHDA, CDR2 SQIVND (reference sequence). The CDR3 has 15 amino acids. The CDR3 region is CASGTGIAYNSPLHF. CDR3 sequence (DNA): TGTGCCAGTGGCACAGGGATCGCCTATAATTCACCCCTCCACTTT.

V gene TRBV5-1 combines with J gene TRBJ2-7; 8 nucleotides align to TRBD1. The CDR3 has 14 amino acids. V lost 3 bases to trimming and J lost 2 bases; unmatched junction nucleotides: 4. CDR1 is SGHRS and CDR2 is YFSETQ in the germline V gene. CDR3 DNA sequence: TGCGCCAGCAGCTCGGACAGGGAGACCTACGAGCAGTACTTC. Translation: CASSSDRETYEQYF. The entire variable domain, with the rest obtained from reference TRBV5-1 and TRBJ2-7, is as follows: KAGVTQTPRYLIKTRGQQVTLSCSPISGHRSVSWYQQTPGQGLQFLFEYFSETQRNKGNFPGRFSGRQFSNSRSEMNVSTLELGDSALYLCASSSDRETYEQYFGPGTRLTVT.

The chain combines TRBV24-1 with TRBJ2-5; D assignment may be TRBD1 or TRBD2 (5 bases each). Germline lookup yields CDR1 KGHDR and CDR2 SFDVKD. The CDR3 is made up of 16 amino acids. V dropped 4 bases and J dropped 0 bases, with 14 bases sitting between them. CDR3 sequence (DNA): TGTGCCACCAGTGAGTCGGGCTTGGGACACCAAGAGACCCAGTACTTC. It specifies CATSESGLGHQETQYF.

V and J are TRBV29-1 and TRBJ1-2; the D is unclear. This CDR3 is built from 14 residues. The germline V gene has CDR1 SQVTM and CDR2 ANQGSEA. Trimming cost V 4 bases and J 4 bases, with 16 bases left between them. CDR3: CSVGASTAGYGYTF. The CDR3 bases are TGCAGCGTTGGAGCGTCAACGGCTGGCTATGGCTACACCTTC.

The CDR3 DNA reads TGTGCCAGCAGCCCGGACAGGGTAGGGGAGCAGTACTTC. It codes for CASSPDRVGEQYF. The gene calls are TRBV12-3 or TRBV12-4 and TRBJ2-7; TRBD1 matches 8 bases. V lost 6 bases and J lost 7; bases outside the gene matches: 8. This CDR3 spans 13 amino acids.

J is TRBJ1-2 and V is TRBV5-1; D is possibly TRBD1 (5 bases). CDR1 is SGHRS and CDR2 is YFSETQ in the germline V gene. There are 16 residues in the CDR3. V was clipped by 4 bases and J by 2 bases, with 18 bases between them. DNA of the CDR3: TGCGCCAGCAGCCGAAACCGGGACGGGGGAAACTATGGCTACACCTTC. Residues: CASSRNRDGGNYGYTF. The variable domain in full, completed from reference TRBV5-1 and TRBJ1-2, reads KAGVTQTPRYLIKTRGQQVTLSCSPISGHRSVSWYQQTPGQGLQFLFEYFSETQRNKGNFPGRFSGRQFSNSRSEMNVSTLELGDSALYLCASSRNRDGGNYGYTFGSGTRLTVV.

The rearrangement uses TRBV6-2 or TRBV6-3 and TRBJ1-1, with D uncertain. Deletions cut 4 bases from V and 3 bases from J, with 18 bases between. This CDR3 comprises 16 residues. The germline CDR1 and CDR2 sequences are MNHEY and SVGEGT. Here the CDR3 reads CASSSARKGFDTEAFF. CDR3 nucleotide sequence: TGTGCCAGCAGTTCTGCGCGTAAGGGATTCGACACTGAAGCTTTCTTT.

V is TRBV6-2 or TRBV6-3 and J is TRBJ2-3; either TRBD1 or TRBD2 may supply D (5 bases each). V was trimmed by 5 bases and J by 1 base, leaving 16 bases between them. Germline CDR1 is MNHEY and CDR2 is SVGEGT. This CDR3 comprises 16 residues. In DNA form, the CDR3 reads TGTGCCAGCAGTAACCGGGACCGAACTCGCACAGATACGCAGTATTTT. This encodes CASSNRDRTRTDTQYF.

V usage is TRBV7-8 and J usage is TRBJ2-1; D perhaps matches TRBD1 (6 bases). This CDR3 has 11 amino acids. Germline-derived CDR1 and CDR2 are SGHVS and FQNEAQ. The germline V and J ends were trimmed by 5 bases and 12 bases, with 11 bases remaining between them. The CDR3 sequence is CASSAGEMQFF. As DNA, the CDR3 is TGTGCCAGCAGCGCAGGGGAGATGCAGTTCTTC.

The rearrangement joins TRBV4-3 to TRBJ2-1, with 9 bases aligning to TRBD1. J was trimmed by 5 bases and V by 0 bases; bases with no gene match: 11. CDR1 LGHNA and CDR2 YSLEER come from the germline V gene. This CDR3 is built from 18 residues. The CDR3 here is CASSQETFRDRADNEQFF. The CDR3 DNA reads TGCGCCAGCAGCCAAGAAACTTTCCGGGACAGGGCCGACAATGAGCAGTTCTTC.

The chain carries TRBV27 and TRBJ2-2; no clear D. CDR1 is MNHEY, CDR2 SMNVEV, per germline (reference sequence). The CDR3 sequence is 13 residues long. V gave up 6 bases and J gave up 9 bases, with 14 bases separating them. DNA of the CDR3: TGTGCCAGCAGCTCCTCTATCGGGTGGGAGCTGTTTTTT. This sequence encodes CASSSSIGWELFF.

As DNA, the CDR3 is TGTGCCACCAGCAGAGATACAGGGGGCACTGAAGCTTTCTTT. This sequence encodes CATSRDTGGTEAFF. The chain links TRBV15 to TRBJ1-1; 8 nucleotides agree with TRBD1. V dropped 0 bases and J dropped 4; count of bases not matched to a gene: 1. Germline lookup yields CDR1 LNHNV and CDR2 YYDKDF (reference sequence). The CDR3 has 14 residues.

About this clone: Other DNA variants within this sample encode the same CDR3. The V call is TRBV3-1 (or the pseudogene TRBV3-2), the J call TRBJ2-7, with D unclear. CDR3 length: 12 residues. Germline-derived CDR1 and CDR2 are LGHDT and YNNKEL (reference sequence). V lost 2 bases and J lost 3, with 5 bases in between. CDR3 in amino acids: CASSQSFYEQYF. CDR3 coding DNA: TGTGCCAGCAGCCAAAGTTTCTACGAGCAGTACTTC.

This sequence joins TRBV19 and TRBJ1-1; tentative D call: TRBD1 (6 bases). The V end lost 3 bases, the J end lost 2 bases, and 10 bases lay between the germline ends. CDR3 length: 14 amino acids. Germline-derived CDR1 and CDR2 are LNHDA and SQIVND (reference sequence). Here the CDR3 reads CASSMTGGNTEAFF. Here the CDR3 DNA reads TGTGCCAGTAGTATGACAGGCGGAAACACTGAAGCTTTCTTT.

The V gene is TRBV18, the J gene TRBJ2-3; the D gene is possibly TRBD1 (6 bases). The CDR3 length is 15 residues. CDR1 is KGHSH and CDR2 is LQKENI in the germline V gene. V shed 0 bases and J shed 2 bases, with 9 bases lying between them. This chain's CDR3 is CASSPPTGYTDTQYF. The CDR3 DNA reads as TGTGCCAGCTCACCACCGACAGGATACACAGATACGCAGTATTTT.

V usage is TRBV19 and J usage is TRBJ1-1; D gene uncertain. CDR3 length: 14 amino acids. Trimming removed 9 bases from V and 1 base from J, with 15 bases in between. The germline V gene encodes CDR1 LNHDA and CDR2 SQIVND (reference sequence). The CDR3 region has the DNA TGTGCCAGCGCAAATGAGGCATCGAACACTGAAGCTTTCTTT. Translated: CASANEASNTEAFF.

This rearrangement joins TRBV6-5 to TRBJ2-5; possibly TRBD1 for D (5 bases). The ends were cut back, 5 bases at V and 4 bases at J, with 11 bases in the middle. Germline V CDR1 and CDR2: MNHEY, SVGAGI. This CDR3 has 13 amino acids. CDR3 in DNA: TGTGCCAGCAGTCGGTTTCAGGGAGAGACCCAGTACTTC. This sequence encodes CASSRFQGETQYF.

The gene calls are TRBV9 and TRBJ2-1; 8 bases agree with TRBD1. The CDR3 has 16 amino acids. V lost 3 bases and J lost 3; bases outside the gene matches: 8. Germline CDR1 is SGDLS and CDR2 is YYNGEE. The CDR3 nucleotides read TGTGCCAGCAGCGATCAGGGGGCAGAAGGCTACAATGAGCAGTTCTTC. Protein product: CASSDQGAEGYNEQFF.

This clone showed up just once. This rearrangement joins TRBV12-5 to TRBJ2-5; TRBD1 is a possible D gene (5 bases). V was cut by 6 bases and J by 4 bases, with 12 bases left in between. The germline CDR1 and CDR2 sequences are LGHNT and FRNRAP. The CDR3 runs to 13 residues. CDR3 DNA sequence: TGTGCTAGTGGAGTTGACAGAGCAGAGACCCAGTACTTC. Its translation: CASGVDRAETQYF.

The chain links TRBV19 to TRBJ2-1; 9 bases line up with TRBD1. V was clipped by 8 bases and J by 9 bases; unmatched bases: 17. Germline values: CDR1 LNHDA, CDR2 SQIVND (reference sequence). This CDR3 contains 16 residues. CDR3 DNA sequence: TGTGCCAGTTCCCCGGGGAGGGACAGGGTTTTCGGTGAGCAGTTCTTC. Protein: CASSPGRDRVFGEQFF. The whole variable domain, remainder taken from reference TRBV19 and TRBJ2-1, is DGGITQSPKYLFRKEGQNVTLSCEQNLNHDAMYWYRQDPGQGLRLIYYSQIVNDFQKGDIAEGYSVSREKKESFPLTVTSAQKNPTAFYLCASSPGRDRVFGEQFFGPGTRLTVL.

The rearrangement uses TRBV28 and TRBJ2-7; maybe TRBD1 (6 bases). Germline V gene sequence: CDR1 MDHEN, CDR2 SYDVKM. The CDR3 consists of 14 residues. With 4 bases removed from V and 2 bases from J, the gap between germline ends came to 12 bases. This CDR3 reads CASSYRQVTYEQYF. The CDR3 bases are TGTGCCAGCAGTTACCGACAGGTGACCTACGAGCAGTACTTC.

This chain links TRBV7-6 with TRBJ1-1; no firm D call. Germline CDR1 and CDR2: SGHVS and FNYEAQ. V was clipped by 6 bases and J by 10 bases, with 30 bases between them. This CDR3 spans 17 amino acids. The CDR3 spells CASSSSSEPPKRMGAFF. The DNA of the CDR3 is TGTGCCAGCAGTTCCTCCAGCGAGCCTCCAAAAAGGATGGGAGCTTTCTTT.

The rearrangement links TRBV29-1 to TRBJ1-4; D is possibly TRBD1 (5 bases). This CDR3 contains 15 residues. Trimming stripped 5 bases from V and 8 bases from J, with 21 bases between. Germline V gene sequence: CDR1 SQVTM, CDR2 ANQGSEA. The CDR3 protein is CSVYYRSLEGEKLFF. The CDR3 region has the DNA TGCAGCGTTTACTACAGGAGCCTTGAAGGAGAAAAACTGTTTTTT.

The rearrangement links TRBV19 to TRBJ2-4, with D hard to call. Germline CDR1 LNHDA, CDR2 SQIVND (reference sequence). This CDR3 has 17 amino acids. V shed 1 base and J shed 3 bases, with 16 bases lying between them. CDR3 amino acids: CASSIVARPQGKNIQYF. CDR3 coding DNA: TGTGCCAGTAGTATAGTTGCCCGGCCCCAAGGCAAAAACATTCAGTACTTC.

This chain joins TRBV2 and TRBJ2-2, with D perhaps given as TRBD1 or TRBD2 (6 bases each). Deletions cut 3 bases from V and 3 bases from J, with 14 bases between. The CDR3 is 16 residues long. The germline V gene has CDR1 SNHLY and CDR2 FYNNEI. CDR3 bases: TGTGCCAGCAGTGACGAACGGGGGCTTTACACCGGGGAGCTGTTTTTT. Translating gives CASSDERGLYTGELFF.

The chain recombines TRBV11-2 with TRBJ2-5; TRBD1 is a possible D gene (5 bases). The CDR3 has 15 amino acids. The germline V gene encodes CDR1 SGHAT and CDR2 FQNNGV. Deletions cut 1 base from V and 2 bases from J, with 11 bases between. The DNA of the CDR3 is TGTGCCAGCAGCTTAGTAGGGGTCCATCAAGAGACCCAGTACTTC. Amino acids: CASSLVGVHQETQYF.

The chain couples TRBV5-1 to TRBJ2-7, with D possibly TRBD2 on 6 matching bases. The CDR3 runs 14 residues. The V gene lost 4 bases and the J gene lost 0 bases, with 11 bases spanning the gap. Germline CDR1 and CDR2: SGHRS and YFSETQ. The CDR3 sequence: CASSPAGSSYEQYF. CDR3 nucleotides: TGCGCCAGCAGCCCAGCGGGTTCCTCCTACGAGCAGTACTTC.